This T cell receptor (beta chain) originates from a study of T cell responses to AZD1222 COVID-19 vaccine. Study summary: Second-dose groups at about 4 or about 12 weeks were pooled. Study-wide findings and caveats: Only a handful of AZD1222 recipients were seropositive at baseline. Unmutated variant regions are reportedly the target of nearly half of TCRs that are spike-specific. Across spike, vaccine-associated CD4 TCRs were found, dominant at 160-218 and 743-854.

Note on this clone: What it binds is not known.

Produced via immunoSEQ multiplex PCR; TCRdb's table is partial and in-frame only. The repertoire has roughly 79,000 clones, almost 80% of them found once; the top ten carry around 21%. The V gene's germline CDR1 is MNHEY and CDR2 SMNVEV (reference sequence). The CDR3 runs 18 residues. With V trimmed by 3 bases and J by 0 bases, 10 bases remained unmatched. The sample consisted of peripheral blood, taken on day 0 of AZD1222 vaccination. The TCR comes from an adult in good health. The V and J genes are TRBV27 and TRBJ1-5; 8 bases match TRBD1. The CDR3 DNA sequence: TGTGCCAGCAGTTTGTTCGGACAGGGTTTGGGTAGCAATCAGCCCCAGCATTTT. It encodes CASSLFGQGLGSNQPQHF.